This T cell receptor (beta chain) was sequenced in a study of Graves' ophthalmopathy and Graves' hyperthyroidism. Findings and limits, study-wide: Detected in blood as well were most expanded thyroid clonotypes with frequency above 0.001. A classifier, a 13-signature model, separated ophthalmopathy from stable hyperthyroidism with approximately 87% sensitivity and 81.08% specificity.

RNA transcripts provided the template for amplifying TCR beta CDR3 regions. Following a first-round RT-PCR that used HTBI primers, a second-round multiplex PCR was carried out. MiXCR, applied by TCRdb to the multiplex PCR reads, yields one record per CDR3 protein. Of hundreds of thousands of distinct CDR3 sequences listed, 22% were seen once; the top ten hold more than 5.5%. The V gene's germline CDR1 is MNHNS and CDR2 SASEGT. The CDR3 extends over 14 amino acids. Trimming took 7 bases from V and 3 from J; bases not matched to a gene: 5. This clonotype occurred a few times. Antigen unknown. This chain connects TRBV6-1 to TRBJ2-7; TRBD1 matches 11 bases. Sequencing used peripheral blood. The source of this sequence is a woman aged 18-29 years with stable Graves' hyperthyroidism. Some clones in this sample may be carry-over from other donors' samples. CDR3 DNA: TGTGCCAGCATGGCCGGGACAGGGGGCTACGAGCAGTACTTC. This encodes CASMAGTGGYEQYF.